This T cell receptor beta chain is from a study of blood T cell repertoires in COVID-19. The wider study: From T cells, B-cell-depleted T cells, or PBMCs came the material, which was cDNA or gDNA.

Original data processing: Amplification with reference gene primers provided the estimates of nucleated cell counts. This table comes from immunoSEQ multiplex PCR, and its TCRdb copy is limited to in-frame clones, with some not included. The DNA gave D and trimming, while V, J and clone size come from that table. The sample has some 170,000 clones; 75% to 85% are singletons. Germline CDR1 is MDHEN and CDR2 is SYDVKM. This CDR3 is built from 15 residues. Trimming removed 4 bases from V and 12 bases from J; junction bases left unmatched: 11. V is TRBV28 and J is TRBJ1-6; 8 bases are shared with TRBD1. The sequence came from a man in his forties or fifties who had recovered from COVID-19. Sequencing was performed on PBMCs or T cells enriched from blood (not recorded which). The CDR3, as DNA: TGTGCCAGCAGTTCAGCCGGACAGGGCACCGGACCCCTCCACTTT. Residues: CASSSAGQGTGPLHF. Full variable domain (outside the CDR3, taken from reference TRBV28 and TRBJ1-6): DVKVTQSSRYLVKRTGEKVFLECVQDMDHENMFWYRQDPGLGLRLIYFSYDVKMKEKGDIPEGYSVSREKKERFSLILESASTNQTSMYLCASSSAGQGTGPLHFGNGTRLTVT.